Sequencing of this TCR beta chain was carried out in a study of blood T cell repertoires in COVID-19. Study-wide background: The study drew acute and convalescent COVID-19 samples from the United States, Italy and Spain. PBMCs, B-cell-depleted T cells, or T cells were the source of the cDNA or gDNA that made up the material.

Between the trimmed V and J ends, which lost 5 bases and 3 bases, there was a span of 11 bases. The CDR3 spans 15 residues. Germline lookup yields CDR1 SGHTA and CDR2 FQGNSA. Clones were read by immunoSEQ multiplex PCR, and TCRdb kept only the in-frame ones, dropping some. The table has 200,000 to 300,000 clones, approximately 90% seen once. Participants spanned ages 18 to 89 years and resided in about two dozen US areas. Donors in Cohort 3 counted as recovered after two negative PCRs, clearance, or symptom resolution. The clonotype originates from a woman under 40 who had recovered from COVID-19. Specimen: PBMCs or T cells enriched from blood (not recorded which). The rearrangement joins TRBV7-2 to TRBJ1-6; D call uncertain. CDR3 nucleotide sequence: TGTGCCAGCAGCACGGGGAGTTACTATAATTCACCCCTCCACTTT. Protein: CASSTGSYYNSPLHF.